Below, 22 T cell receptor beta chains from the same sample are listed, as sequenced in a study of T-cell memory formation after mild COVID-19 (dated by TCRdb to 2020 to 2022). Library preparation used 5' RACE. The sequencing machine was an Illumina NovaSeq 6000. TCRdb reprocessed the public reads (quality trimming at Q25 with fastp, clone calling with MiXCR) and kept in-frame beta chains. Rows are unified per CDR3 protein, each entry keeping the most common DNA and genes. For this sample there are 350,000 to 550,000 distinct CDR3 sequences; roughly 18% appear just once. 20% to 25% of the sample goes to the ten largest clones. Specimen: PBMCs or a T cell subset sorted from them (not recorded which). These receptor sequences come from a man aged 18 to 30 who had mild COVID-19 (a few samples of this study predate the infection). The sample titles of this study are shuffled in the database, so cell type and time point are left out; the donor was told from shared clones.

This clonotype was found a few times. This chain connects TRBV7-9 to TRBJ1-3; D gene ambiguous. Trimming removed 1 base at V and 1 base at J, with 5 bases between. CDR3 length: 14 residues. Germline CDR1 reads SEHNR; CDR2 reads FQNEAQ (reference sequence). The CDR3 is CASSLVQSGNTIYF. In nucleotides, the CDR3 is TGTGCCAGCAGCTTAGTACAGTCTGGAAACACCATATATTTT. Full variable domain (rest looked up from reference TRBV7-9 and TRBJ1-3): DTGVSQNPRHKITKRGQNVTFRCDPISEHNRLYWYRQTLGQGPEFLTYFQNEAQLEKSRLLSDRFSAERPKGSFSTLEIQRTEQGDSAMYLCASSLVQSGNTIYFGEGSWLTVV.

The chain couples TRBV6-6 to TRBJ2-5; TRBD2 might be the D (7 bases). The CDR3 has 15 amino acids. Germline CDR1 and CDR2: MNHNY and SVGAGI (reference sequence). The V end was cut by 2 bases, the J end by 5 bases, with 15 bases between. DNA of the CDR3: TGTGCCAGCAGTTACCCGGGCGGGGGCGGGGAGACCCAGTACTTC. It encodes CASSYPGGGGETQYF.

There are many counts of this clonotype. The gene calls are TRBV6-5 and TRBJ2-5; weak D call: TRBD2 (6 bases). Germline V gene data show CDR1 as MNHEY and CDR2 as SVGAGI. V was pared by 2 bases and J by 0 bases, with 13 bases between. This CDR3 has 16 residues. This CDR3 is CASSYRRGSHQETQYF. The DNA of the CDR3 is TGTGCCAGCAGTTACCGTCGGGGGAGCCACCAAGAGACCCAGTACTTC.

This clonotype was counted at least ten times. The rearrangement joins TRBV29-1 to TRBJ1-4; D gene uncertain. CDR1 is SQVTM and CDR2 is ANQGSEA in the germline V gene. CDR3 length equals 13 residues. The CDR3 here is CSCGSNENEKLFF. The DNA of the CDR3 is TGCAGTTGTGGCAGCAATGAAAATGAAAAACTGTTTTTT.

This chain connects TRBV4-1 to TRBJ2-7; a possible D gene is TRBD2 (5 bases). Trimming shortened V by 2 bases and J by 3 bases, and 11 bases separated the two germline ends. The CDR3 length is 14 residues. The germline V gene has CDR1 MGHRA and CDR2 YSYEKL. CDR3 DNA sequence: TGCGCCAGCAGCCAACAAGACGGAGGCTACGAGCAGTACTTC. Encoded protein: CASSQQDGGYEQYF.

The chain uses TRBV4-2 and TRBJ1-1; 8 bases are shared with TRBD1. CDR3 length: 16 amino acids. Germline CDR1 is LGHNA and CDR2 is YNFKEQ. V was pared by 1 base and J by 4 bases, with 8 bases of the junction left unmatched. The CDR3 nucleotides are TGTGCCAGCAGCCAAGTTCAGGGGGCGGCGGGCACTGAAGCTTTCTTT. This gives the protein CASSQVQGAAGTEAFF.

This clonotype was counted between two and nine times. This chain links TRBV20-1 with TRBJ2-5, with D tentatively TRBD1 or TRBD2 (6 bases each). Germline lookup yields CDR1 DFQATT and CDR2 SNEGSKA (reference sequence). With 0 bases removed from V and 3 bases from J, the gap between germline ends came to 17 bases. The CDR3 has 16 amino acids. Here the CDR3 DNA reads TGCAGTGCTAGAGACACCGGACGGGGGCGAAAAGAGACCCAGTACTTC. Amino acid sequence: CSARDTGRGRKETQYF.

This clonotype was found many times. This sequence joins TRBV27 and TRBJ2-3; 12 nucleotides agree with TRBD2. This CDR3 comprises 13 residues. With 10 bases clipped from V and 6 bases from J, the junction kept 5 bases outside the gene matches. CDR1 MNHEY and CDR2 SMNVEV come from the germline V gene (reference sequence). The CDR3 sequence is CATGLAGADTQYF. The CDR3, as DNA: TGTGCCACGGGACTAGCGGGCGCCGATACGCAGTATTTT.

The J gene is TRBJ1-2, the V gene TRBV7-2; 7 bases are shared with TRBD1. Germline CDR1 and CDR2: SGHTA and FQGNSA. CDR3 size: 14 residues. V dropped 3 bases and J dropped 6; count of bases not matched to a gene: 7. CDR3 residues: CASSFGTVGHGYTF. In DNA, the CDR3 is TGTGCCAGCAGCTTCGGGACAGTGGGGCATGGCTACACCTTC. The whole variable domain, remainder taken from reference TRBV7-2 and TRBJ1-2, is GAGVSQSPSNKVTEKGKDVELRCDPISGHTALYWYRQSLGQGLEFLIYFQGNSAPDKSGLPSDRFSAERTGGSVSTLTIQRTQQEDSAVYLCASSFGTVGHGYTFGSGTRLTVV.

The genes are TRBV29-1 and TRBJ1-1; no clear D gene. This CDR3 has 12 amino acids. V was clipped by 4 bases and J by 2 bases, with 8 bases between them. The germline V gene encodes CDR1 SQVTM and CDR2 ANQGSEA. This CDR3 reads CSVGRVNTEAFF. CDR3 in DNA: TGCAGCGTTGGCCGTGTAAACACTGAAGCTTTCTTT.

This CDR3 reads CASRQSGWGTEAFF. The DNA of the CDR3 is TGTGCCAGCAGGCAGTCGGGGTGGGGCACTGAAGCTTTCTTT. V gene TRBV7-9 combines with J gene TRBJ1-1; D not resolved. This CDR3 comprises 14 residues. CDR1 SEHNR and CDR2 FQNEAQ come from the germline V gene (reference sequence). With 6 bases removed from V and 4 bases from J, the gap between germline ends came to 15 bases. Drawing the rest from reference TRBV7-9 and TRBJ1-1, the complete variable domain is DTGVSQNPRHKITKRGQNVTFRCDPISEHNRLYWYRQTLGQGPEFLTYFQNEAQLEKSRLLSDRFSAERPKGSFSTLEIQRTEQGDSAMYLCASRQSGWGTEAFFGQGTRLTVV.

The J gene is TRBJ2-1, the V gene TRBV7-9; TRBD1 agrees at 10 bases. The germline V gene encodes CDR1 SEHNR and CDR2 FQNEAQ (reference sequence). The V segment lost 5 bases and the J segment 1 base; nucleotides outside the gene matches: 8. The CDR3 extends over 17 amino acids. This CDR3 reads CASSDSRTGGSYNEQFF. The CDR3 nucleotides read TGTGCCAGCAGCGACAGCCGGACAGGGGGGTCCTACAATGAGCAGTTCTTC.

V and J are TRBV7-7 and TRBJ2-5; D is perhaps TRBD1 (6 bases). Germline-derived CDR1 and CDR2 are SSHAT and FNYEAQ (reference sequence). V was shortened by 0 bases and J by 5 bases, with 13 bases between the two germline ends. This CDR3 spans 15 amino acids. CDR3 in DNA: TGTGCCAGCAGCTTAGCGTGGGGGCTCGGTGAGACCCAGTACTTC. It encodes CASSLAWGLGETQYF.

There are a few counts of this clonotype. This chain connects TRBV29-1 to TRBJ1-1; no clear D. Germline V lookup: CDR1 SQVTM, CDR2 ANQGSEA. Deletions cut 5 bases from V and 4 bases from J, with 8 bases between. CDR3 length equals 11 residues. CDR3 in amino acids: CSVRAGTEAFF. As DNA, the CDR3 is TGCAGCGTTCGGGCCGGCACTGAAGCTTTCTTT. Combining the CDR3 with reference TRBV29-1 and TRBJ1-1 gives the whole variable domain SAVISQKPSRDICQRGTSLTIQCQVDSQVTMMFWYRQQPGQSLTLIATANQGSEATYESGFVIDKFPISRPNLTFSTLTVSNMSPEDSSIYLCSVRAGTEAFFGQGTRLTVV.

The chain is built from TRBV20-1 and TRBJ2-7; D is uncertain. Trimming removed 4 bases from V and 3 bases from J, with 10 bases in between. Germline CDR1 reads DFQATT; CDR2 reads SNEGSKA (reference sequence). The CDR3 covers 12 residues. The CDR3 DNA follows: TGCAGTGCTAACCTGTGGGTCTACGAGCAGTACTTC. Its translation is CSANLWVYEQYF.

This clonotype appeared once. The chain carries TRBV6-2 or TRBV6-3 and TRBJ2-5; D is ambiguous. The germline gives CDR1 MNHEY, CDR2 SVGEGT. CDR3 length: 14 amino acids. Trimming removed 5 bases from V and 2 bases from J, with 12 bases in between. CDR3 nucleotide sequence: TGTGCCAGCAGTAGCCCCCATCGGCAAGAGACCCAGTACTTC. This translates into CASSSPHRQETQYF.

This clonotype was counted only a few times. CDR3: CASSQSGTDTQYF. For the CDR3, the DNA is TGCGCCAGCAGCCAGAGTGGCACAGATACGCAGTATTTT. V is TRBV4-1 and J is TRBJ2-3, with unresolved D. V lost 3 bases, J lost 1 base, and 5 bases lay in between. From germline, CDR1 is MGHRA and CDR2 YSYEKL. The CDR3 is 13 amino acids.

This clonotype occurred a few times. The chain is built from TRBV11-2 and TRBJ1-5, with 9 bases that match TRBD1. Germline CDR1 is SGHAT and CDR2 is FQNNGV. V shed 3 bases, J shed 2 bases, and the junction held 8 bases outside the gene matches. The CDR3 extends over 17 amino acids. CDR3 sequence (DNA): TGTGCCAGCAGCTTTCTGGACAGGGGACAGGGCAATCAGCCCCAGCATTTT. It translates to CASSFLDRGQGNQPQHF.

In DNA, the CDR3 is TGTGCCGCACAGGACACTATGAACACTGAAGCTTTCTTT. It yields the protein CAAQDTMNTEAFF. The rearrangement uses TRBV24-1 and TRBJ1-1; possible D gene TRBD1, 5 bases. This CDR3 spans 13 amino acids. Germline CDR1 and CDR2: KGHDR and SFDVKD. The germline V and J ends were trimmed by 12 bases and 0 bases, with 13 bases remaining between them.

This clonotype has more than one count but fewer than ten. The rearrangement links TRBV29-1 to TRBJ1-4; 11 nucleotides agree with TRBD1. Germline CDR1 is SQVTM and CDR2 is ANQGSEA. There are 13 residues in the CDR3. The J segment lost 5 bases and the V segment lost 6 bases, leaving 2 bases of the junction unmatched. DNA of the CDR3: TGCAGCGTGAGGACAGGGGGCAATGAAAAACTGTTTTTT. It codes for CSVRTGGNEKLFF.

The rearrangement joins TRBV20-1 to TRBJ1-1, with no clear D. V gave up 5 bases and J gave up 2 bases, with 9 bases separating them. The CDR3 is 12 residues long. Per germline, CDR1 DFQATT and CDR2 SNEGSKA (reference sequence). CDR3 residues: CSAAPSNTEAFF. As DNA, the CDR3 is TGCAGTGCTGCCCCCTCAAACACTGAAGCTTTCTTT.

The chain employs TRBV15 and TRBJ1-6, with D unclear. Germline assignment: CDR1 LNHNV and CDR2 YYDKDF (reference sequence). The CDR3 loop spans 13 amino acids. V lost 5 bases and J lost 7, with 9 bases in between. For the CDR3, the DNA is TGTGCCACCAGCCCTTGGGTGAATTCACCCCTCCACTTT. It translates to CATSPWVNSPLHF.